This T cell receptor beta chain emerged from a study of T cell responses to AZD1222 COVID-19 vaccine. Study findings and constraints: No repertoire was sampled before or during the peak T cell response, only after it. White British ancestry dominated among donors, who included more females, and clonal diversity was possibly underestimated.

Libraries were prepared by immunoSEQ multiplex PCR; TCRdb keeps only in-frame clonotypes and omits some of them. The sample includes roughly 170,000 clones, roughly 88% of them seen just once. This clone was recorded only once. No antigen is known for it. Specimen: peripheral blood, collected on day 0 of AZD1222 vaccination. This TCR came from an adult in good health.

This CDR3 is CASSPTGRSNQPQHF. CDR3 sequence (DNA): TGTGCCAGCAGCCCAACAGGGAGGAGCAATCAGCCCCAGCATTTT. The chain uses TRBV7-2 and TRBJ1-5, with a tentative D call TRBD1 (6 bases). CDR1 is SGHTA and CDR2 is FQGNSA in the germline V gene. Trimming left V 5 bases short and J 1 base short, with 12 bases between. There are 15 residues in the CDR3.